This TCR beta chain was captured by sequencing in a study of CD8 T cells in ankylosing spondylitis. Whole-study findings and limits: What seemed typical of ankylosing spondylitis blood was a TCR beta motif built from under 10 highly homologous variants. Clones linked to disease, bearing a CD8+ phenotype, were relatively rare in peripheral blood. Reported data indicate significant enrichment of disease-linked clones within matched ankylosing spondylitis synovial fluid.

The V segment lost 3 bases and the J segment 5 bases; nucleotides outside the gene matches: 6. There are 14 residues in the CDR3. TCR beta libraries were made by quantitative 5'-RACE with molecular barcodes. TCRdb reprocessed the 5' RACE reads via MiXCR and lists one record per CDR3 protein. The sample includes 15,000 to 20,000 distinct CDR3 sequences, 8% to 9% of them seen just once. As to this clonotype: The antigen is unknown.

J is TRBJ2-5 and V is TRBV12-3 or TRBV12-4; the match to TRBD1 covers 7 bases. Sequencing was performed on blood. This clonotype was sampled from a male donor with ankylosing spondylitis or in good health (not recorded which). DNA of the CDR3: TGTGCCAGCAGTTTCCGACAGGGAACCGAGACCCAGTACTTC. Translation gives CASSFRQGTETQYF.